Listed here are 10 T cell receptor beta chains from one sample, sequenced in a study of blood T cell repertoires in COVID-19. Method: immunoSEQ multiplex PCR; TCRdb's copy keeps in-frame clones and lacks some. The table shows about 130,000 clones, with about 85% occurring only once. Sequenced sample: peripheral blood. These receptor sequences come from a man in his sixties or seventies with acute or convalescent COVID-19.

This clone turned up a few times. The V call is TRBV28, the J call TRBJ1-5; D might be TRBD1 (6 bases). This CDR3 region has 16 residues. Germline CDR1 is MDHEN and CDR2 is SYDVKM. V dropped 5 bases and J dropped 0 bases, with 14 bases sitting between them. CDR3 sequence reads: CASSPRGTNSNQPQHF. The CDR3 DNA sequence: TGTGCCAGCAGTCCCCGAGGGACAAATAGCAATCAGCCCCAGCATTTT. The variable domain in full, with the rest retrieved from reference TRBV28 and TRBJ1-5, is DVKVTQSSRYLVKRTGEKVFLECVQDMDHENMFWYRQDPGLGLRLIYFSYDVKMKEKGDIPEGYSVSREKKERFSLILESASTNQTSMYLCASSPRGTNSNQPQHFGDGTRLSIL.

The gene calls are TRBV2 and TRBJ2-5, with TRBD1 as a possible D gene (5 bases). Per the germline V gene, CDR1 is SNHLY and CDR2 is FYNNEI. The CDR3 contains 13 residues. Trimming took off 8 bases at V and 0 bases at J, with 10 bases between the two ends. The CDR3 DNA reads TGTGCCAGCTGGGGCGCGAACCAAGAGACCCAGTACTTC. This codes for CASWGANQETQYF.

This chain joins TRBV18 and TRBJ2-4, with D tentatively TRBD1 (6 bases). This CDR3 region has 13 residues. Germline V gene data show CDR1 as KGHSH and CDR2 as LQKENI. V was clipped by 0 bases and J by 8 bases, with 8 bases between them. CDR3 amino acids: CASSPPAGDIQYF. The CDR3 DNA reads TGTGCCAGCTCACCACCGGCAGGGGACATTCAGTACTTC.

The rearrangement uses TRBV5-5 and TRBJ1-6, with 12 bases that match TRBD1. Germline CDR1 reads SGHKS; CDR2 reads YYEKEE (reference sequence). This CDR3 is built from 15 residues. V was pared by 4 bases and J by 5 bases, with 1 base of the junction left unmatched. In DNA, the CDR3 is TGTGCCAGCAGCGGGACAGGGGGCGATAATTCACCCCTCCACTTT. It specifies CASSGTGGDNSPLHF. The entire variable domain, with the rest obtained from reference TRBV5-5 and TRBJ1-6, is as follows: DAGVTQSPTHLIKTRGQQVTLRCSPISGHKSVSWYQQVLGQGPQFIFQYYEKEERGRGNFPDRFSARQFPNYSSELNVNALLLGDSALYLCASSGTGGDNSPLHFGNGTRLTVT.

The chain links TRBV3-1 (or the pseudogene TRBV3-2) to TRBJ1-1; no reliable D call. The CDR3 runs 13 residues. From germline, CDR1 is LGHDT and CDR2 YNNKEL (reference sequence). With 5 bases removed from V and 0 bases from J, the gap between germline ends came to 7 bases. The CDR3 loop is CASSGSVNTEAFF. The CDR3 DNA follows: TGTGCCAGCAGCGGCAGCGTGAACACTGAAGCTTTCTTT.

The rearrangement links TRBV2 to TRBJ1-4; 10 bases match TRBD1. Germline assignment: CDR1 SNHLY and CDR2 FYNNEI. The CDR3 extends over 14 amino acids. Trimming removed 6 bases from V and 7 bases from J; junction bases left unmatched: 5. The CDR3 loop is CASRDRGVGEKLFF. CDR3 nucleotides: TGTGCCAGCAGGGACAGGGGGGTGGGTGAAAAACTGTTTTTT. The variable domain in full, completed from reference TRBV2 and TRBJ1-4, reads EPEVTQTPSHQVTQMGQEVILRCVPISNHLYFYWYRQILGQKVEFLVSFYNNEISEKSEIFDDQFSVERPDGSNFTLKIRSTKLEDSAMYFCASRDRGVGEKLFFGSGTQLSVL.

J is TRBJ1-3 and V is TRBV6-5; 12 bases align to TRBD1. V was clipped by 4 bases and J by 4 bases; unmatched bases: 5. Looked up from germline, CDR1 is MNHEY and CDR2 is SVGAGI. The CDR3 totals 16 residues. The CDR3 DNA is TGTGCCAGCAGTTCGGGACAGGGGGCTACAGGAAACACCATATATTTT. Its translation: CASSSGQGATGNTIYF.

This CDR3 is CASSQVFRERDTEAFF. DNA of the CDR3: TGCGCCAGCAGCCAAGTATTCCGGGAAAGGGACACTGAAGCTTTCTTT. The chain is built from TRBV4-1 and TRBJ1-1; D is ambiguous. The V gene's germline CDR1 is MGHRA and CDR2 YSYEKL. The V end was cut by 1 base, the J end by 3 bases, with 15 bases between. The CDR3 runs to 16 residues.

This clone has only one observation. This rearrangement joins TRBV6-5 to TRBJ1-5, with TRBD1 as a possible D gene (5 bases). The V gene lost 11 bases and the J gene lost 1 base, with 12 bases spanning the gap. Per germline, CDR1 MNHEY and CDR2 SVGAGI. This CDR3 has 13 amino acids. The CDR3 nucleotides are TGTGCCGGACGGCAGGGAAGCAATCAGCCCCAGCATTTT. This codes for CAGRQGSNQPQHF.

This clone was counted a few times. The rearrangement joins TRBV7-2 to TRBJ2-1, with 10 bases matching TRBD1. The germline CDR1 and CDR2 sequences are SGHTA and FQGNSA. The CDR3 totals 14 residues. V gave up 4 bases and J gave up 8 bases; unmatched junction bases: 5. The CDR3 region has the DNA TGTGCCAGCAGCTCCGACAGGGGGCGGGATGAGCAGTTCTTC. It encodes CASSSDRGRDEQFF.